These 10 T cell receptor beta chains were all obtained from the same sample, sequenced in a study of OX40 agonist ivuxolimab in advanced cancers. Assay: immunoSEQ multiplex PCR; the TCRdb copy retains only in-frame clones and omits some. The sample lists roughly 29,000 clones, just over 90% occurring once. The sequencing used CD4+ or CD8+ T cells sorted from blood, collected in a trial of the OX40 agonist ivuxolimab. These receptors were obtained from an adult with an advanced solid tumor such as melanoma, head and neck, liver or kidney cancer.

This chain connects TRBV5-6 to TRBJ2-7, with 7 bases identical to TRBD2. Per the germline V gene, CDR1 is SGHDT and CDR2 is YYEEEE. The CDR3 consists of 15 residues. The ends lost 4 bases at V and 0 bases at J; junction bases unmatched: 7. The CDR3 loop reads CASSERDRGSYEQYF. In DNA, the CDR3 is TGTGCCAGCAGCGAGCGGGACCGCGGCTCCTACGAGCAGTACTTC.

The CDR3 spells CASSYPTGTGELFF. CDR3 DNA: TGTGCCAGCAGCTACCCGACAGGGACCGGGGAGCTGTTTTTT. The chain is built from TRBV7-2 and TRBJ2-2, with 7 bases lining up with TRBD1. V was pared by 4 bases and J by 5 bases, with 4 bases of the junction left unmatched. The CDR3 sequence is 14 residues long. Germline V gene lookup returns CDR1 SGHTA and CDR2 FQGNSA.

The sample holds one count of this clone. The rearrangement uses TRBV27 and TRBJ2-1; D is possibly TRBD1 (7 bases). CDR3 length equals 15 residues. Germline CDR1 is MNHEY and CDR2 is SMNVEV (reference sequence). Trimming left V 4 bases short and J 4 bases short, with 14 bases between. CDR3 sequence (DNA): TGTGCCAGCAGTTCAGGGGGAGGTTCGTACAATGAGCAGTTCTTC. Protein: CASSSGGGSYNEQFF.

The chain employs TRBV6-5 and TRBJ2-5; D remains unclear. CDR3 length: 13 amino acids. Germline values: CDR1 MNHEY, CDR2 SVGAGI. V shed 5 bases and J shed 1 base, with 8 bases lying between them. The CDR3 DNA is TGTGCCAGCAGTACGGTATCCCAAGAGACCCAGTACTTC. Translation: CASSTVSQETQYF.

The rearrangement links TRBV4-1 to TRBJ2-7; a possible D gene is TRBD2 (6 bases). Germline V lookup: CDR1 MGHRA, CDR2 YSYEKL. The V end lost 0 bases, the J end lost 2 bases, and 14 bases lay between the germline ends. This CDR3 contains 16 residues. CDR3 sequence (DNA): TGCGCCAGCAGCCAAGAAACCGGGAGCCCCCCCTACGAGCAGTACTTC. This translates into CASSQETGSPPYEQYF.

The V call is TRBV7-9, the J call TRBJ2-2, with 10 bases lining up with TRBD2. Germline V lookup: CDR1 SEHNR, CDR2 FQNEAQ (reference sequence). This CDR3 is built from 17 residues. Trimming at V came to 1 base and at J to 6 bases, leaving 8 bases not matched to a gene. Here the CDR3 DNA reads TGTGCCAGCAGCTTAGGGTCTAGCGGGAGCATTTCCGGGGAGCTGTTTTTT. It yields the protein CASSLGSSGSISGELFF.

This clone was observed a few times. V gene TRBV5-1 combines with J gene TRBJ1-2; D gene ambiguous. Trimming left V 4 bases short and J 8 bases short, with 15 bases between. This CDR3 spans 13 amino acids. Germline lookup yields CDR1 SGHRS and CDR2 YFSETQ. CDR3 loop: CASSADTLLGYTF. The CDR3 DNA reads as TGCGCCAGCAGCGCCGACACCCTTTTAGGCTACACCTTC. The full variable domain, in which reference TRBV5-1 and TRBJ1-2 provide the parts outside the CDR3, is KAGVTQTPRYLIKTRGQQVTLSCSPISGHRSVSWYQQTPGQGLQFLFEYFSETQRNKGNFPGRFSGRQFSNSRSEMNVSTLELGDSALYLCASSADTLLGYTFGSGTRLTVV.

V and J are TRBV25-1 and TRBJ1-1; D gene unclear. The CDR3 is made up of 15 amino acids. V was pared by 0 bases and J by 2 bases, with 10 bases between. CDR1 and CDR2 (germline): MGHDK, SYGVNS. DNA of the CDR3: TGTGCCAGCAGTGAATATAAGGTAGGTAACACTGAAGCTTTCTTT. Protein sequence: CASSEYKVGNTEAFF. Looking up the rest from reference TRBV25-1 and TRBJ1-1 gives the full variable domain: EADIYQTPRYLVIGTGKKITLECSQTMGHDKMYWYQQDPGMELHLIHYSYGVNSTEKGDLSSESTVSRIRTEHFPLTLESARPSHTSQYLCASSEYKVGNTEAFFGQGTRLTVV.

This chain connects TRBV7-6 to TRBJ2-1; D is undetermined. V lost 0 bases, J lost 6 bases, and 9 bases lay in between. CDR1 and CDR2 (germline): SGHVS, FNYEAQ. This CDR3 contains 14 residues. CDR3: CASSLAVSSNEQFF. CDR3 sequence (DNA): TGTGCCAGCAGCTTAGCGGTTAGTTCCAATGAGCAGTTCTTC.

The V call is TRBV19, the J call TRBJ2-5, with 7 bases fitting TRBD2. CDR3 length equals 13 residues. The J segment lost 3 bases and the V segment lost 8 bases, leaving 6 bases of the junction unmatched. Germline CDR1 LNHDA, CDR2 SQIVND (reference sequence). CDR3 DNA: TGTGCCAGTTCTTCTAGCGGTAAAGAGACCCAGTACTTC. It yields the protein CASSSSGKETQYF.